A single sample is the source of the 16 T cell receptor beta chains below, sequenced in a study of CD8 T cells in Susac syndrome. Random hexamers were used to reverse transcribe the RNA input (roughly 0.5 to 1 ug). One entry per CDR3 protein, called by TCRdb with MiXCR from the immunoSEQ multiplex PCR reads. Of 95,000 to 150,000 distinct CDR3 sequences in the sample, over 90% were seen once. Sequencing was done on a sample of CD4+ T cells from PBMCs. These receptors were obtained from a human donor with Susac syndrome.

The chain joins TRBV7-8 to TRBJ2-7; D is ambiguous. V dropped 0 bases and J dropped 4 bases, with 7 bases sitting between them. CDR3 length: 13 amino acids. Germline lookup yields CDR1 SGHVS and CDR2 FQNEAQ. This CDR3 is CASSLAGQYEQYF. CDR3 nucleotide sequence: TGTGCCAGCAGCTTAGCTGGGCAGTACGAGCAGTACTTC. The full variable domain, its missing parts supplied by reference TRBV7-8 and TRBJ2-7, is GAGVSQSPRYKVAKRGQDVALRCDPISGHVSLFWYQQALGQGPEFLTYFQNEAQLDKSGLPSDRFFAERPEGSVSTLKIQRTQQEDSAVYLCASSLAGQYEQYFGPGTRLTVT.

The chain combines TRBV2 with TRBJ2-7; D perhaps matches TRBD2 (6 bases). V shed 6 bases and J shed 9 bases, with 24 bases lying between them. Germline loops: CDR1 SNHLY, CDR2 FYNNEI. This CDR3 contains 15 residues. CDR3: CASRGLSGGVRWQYF. CDR3 DNA: TGTGCCAGCAGGGGGCTAAGCGGAGGGGTACGATGGCAGTACTTC.

This rearrangement joins TRBV7-2 to TRBJ2-5; 11 nucleotides match TRBD2. With V trimmed by 5 bases and J by 5 bases, 13 bases remained unmatched. Germline V gene data show CDR1 as SGHTA and CDR2 as FQGNSA. CDR3 length: 17 residues. CDR3 sequence: CASSLRIAGGIPETQYF. CDR3 coding DNA: TGTGCCAGCAGCCTTCGGATAGCGGGAGGGATCCCGGAGACCCAGTACTTC.

This clonotype was detected only once. V is TRBV9 and J is TRBJ2-3; TRBD2 aligns across 12 bases. Germline-derived CDR1 and CDR2 are SGDLS and YYNGEE. Trimming removed 4 bases from V and 0 bases from J; junction bases left unmatched: 9. The CDR3 is 18 amino acids. CDR3 sequence (DNA): TGTGCCAGCAGCTCCTCTAGCGGGAGGGCCTGGAGCACAGATACGCAGTATTTT. This codes for CASSSSSGRAWSTDTQYF.

This chain links TRBV6-5 with TRBJ2-2, with TRBD1 matching 7 bases. Trimming at V came to 0 bases and at J to 4 bases, leaving 8 bases not matched to a gene. The CDR3 runs 17 residues. Per the germline V gene, CDR1 is MNHEY and CDR2 is SVGAGI. This chain's CDR3 is CASSYSVQGYSTGELFF. The DNA for the CDR3 is TGTGCCAGCAGTTACTCGGTACAGGGGTACAGCACCGGGGAGCTGTTTTTT.

The rearrangement uses TRBV12-3 or TRBV12-4 and TRBJ2-6, with 7 positions matching TRBD1. The length of the CDR3 is 13 residues. Trimming removed 10 bases from V and 1 base from J; junction bases left unmatched: 1. CDR3 coding DNA: TGTGCCACCAGGGGGTCTGGGGCCAACGTCCTGACTTTC. Protein: CATRGSGANVLTF.

This sequence joins TRBV30 and TRBJ2-1; TRBD2 matches 7 bases. The V segment lost 0 bases and the J segment 4 bases; nucleotides outside the gene matches: 6. CDR3 size: 15 residues. Germline lookup yields CDR1 GTSNPN and CDR2 SVGIG (reference sequence). This chain's CDR3 is CAWSVLAPAYNEQFF. CDR3 coding DNA: TGTGCCTGGAGTGTACTAGCGCCGGCTTACAATGAGCAGTTCTTC. Combining the CDR3 with reference TRBV30 and TRBJ2-1 gives the whole variable domain SQTIHQWPATLVQPVGSPLSLECTVEGTSNPNLYWYRQAAGRGLQLLFYSVGIGQISSEVPQNLSASRPQDRQFILSSKKLLLSDSGFYLCAWSVLAPAYNEQFFGPGTRLTVL.

The chain is built from TRBV6-5 and TRBJ1-1; possible D gene TRBD1, 5 bases. The CDR3 spans 16 residues. V lost 0 bases and J 1 base, leaving 12 bases between the germline ends. Germline values: CDR1 MNHEY, CDR2 SVGAGI. Written as DNA, the CDR3 is TGTGCCAGCAGTTACTCGAGGACAAGGTCGAACACTGAAGCTTTCTTT. Its translation: CASSYSRTRSNTEAFF.

The rearrangement joins TRBV24-1 to TRBJ2-7; TRBD2 agrees at 13 bases. Germline lookup yields CDR1 KGHDR and CDR2 SFDVKD. V shed 2 bases and J 7 bases; nucleotides not matched to a gene: 13. This CDR3 contains 18 residues. The CDR3 region has the DNA TGTGCCACCAGTGATTCTACACTCGGACTAGCGGGAGTGCAGGAGCAGTACTTC. Its translation is CATSDSTLGLAGVQEQYF.

The V gene is TRBV9, the J gene TRBJ2-3, with 9 bases matching TRBD2. The V and J ends lost 4 bases and 3 bases, in that order; junction bases with no gene match: 6. The CDR3 spans 15 residues. Per germline, CDR1 SGDLS and CDR2 YYNGEE. This CDR3 is CASSSLAGITDTQYF. The CDR3 DNA sequence: TGTGCCAGCAGCTCTCTAGCGGGAATTACAGATACGCAGTATTTT.

The chain joins TRBV5-4 to TRBJ2-1, with D perhaps TRBD1 (6 bases). The CDR3 loop spans 16 amino acids. Germline V gene sequence: CDR1 SGHNT, CDR2 YYREEE (reference sequence). Between the trimmed V and J ends, which lost 4 bases and 0 bases, there was a span of 14 bases. Here the CDR3 reads CASSTTTGSSYNEQFF. The CDR3 bases are TGTGCCAGCAGCACAACTACAGGGAGCTCCTACAATGAGCAGTTCTTC. The whole variable domain, filled in from reference TRBV5-4 and TRBJ2-1, reads ETGVTQSPTHLIKTRGQQVTLRCSSQSGHNTVSWYQQALGQGPQFIFQYYREEENGRGNFPPRFSGLQFPNYSSELNVNALELDDSALYLCASSTTTGSSYNEQFFGPGTRLTVL.

This clonotype was recorded a few times. This CDR3 is CASSHYQETQYF. The CDR3 nucleotides are TGTGCCAGCAGCCACTACCAAGAGACCCAGTACTTC. V usage is TRBV14 and J usage is TRBJ2-5, with D unclear. From germline, CDR1 is SGHDN and CDR2 FVKESK. The CDR3 covers 12 residues. V lost 3 bases to trimming and J lost 0 bases, with 2 bases between them.

The chain employs TRBV5-1 and TRBJ2-7; 8 bases match TRBD1. The CDR3 contains 16 residues. Germline lookup yields CDR1 SGHRS and CDR2 YFSETQ. The V and J ends lost 0 bases and 4 bases, in that order; junction bases with no gene match: 9. The CDR3 DNA sequence: TGCGCCAGCAGCTTGGGGACAGGGATGGTGGTGTACGAGCAGTACTTC. Translated, it gives CASSLGTGMVVYEQYF. Full variable domain (missing parts from reference TRBV5-1 and TRBJ2-7): KAGVTQTPRYLIKTRGQQVTLSCSPISGHRSVSWYQQTPGQGLQFLFEYFSETQRNKGNFPGRFSGRQFSNSRSEMNVSTLELGDSALYLCASSLGTGMVVYEQYFGPGTRLTVT.

CDR3 region: CASSRDRAEHEQFF. In DNA, the CDR3 is TGTGCCAGCAGCCGGGACAGGGCCGAGCATGAGCAGTTCTTC. The chain carries TRBV6-6 and TRBJ2-1; 9 bases are shared with TRBD1. From germline, CDR1 is MNHNY and CDR2 SVGAGI (reference sequence). The length of the CDR3 is 14 residues. The trim removed 6 bases at V and 8 bases at J, leaving 8 bases unmatched.

The chain joins TRBV20-1 to TRBJ2-1; 10 bases align to TRBD2. V trimming: 5 bases; J trimming: 5 bases; junction bases outside the gene matches: 12. The germline V gene has CDR1 DFQATT and CDR2 SNEGSKA (reference sequence). The CDR3 length is 16 residues. CDR3 region: CSAQNPGLASHNEQFF. The CDR3 nucleotides read TGCAGTGCTCAAAACCCGGGACTAGCGAGTCACAATGAGCAGTTCTTC.

Here the CDR3 DNA reads TGTGCCAGCAGTTACTCAGCCGGCTTTAATCAGCCCCAGCATTTT. Protein product: CASSYSAGFNQPQHF. The V call is TRBV6-6, the J call TRBJ1-5; D gene uncertain. The CDR3 extends over 15 amino acids. Germline lookup yields CDR1 MNHNY and CDR2 SVGAGI (reference sequence). V shed 0 bases and J shed 4 bases, with 10 bases lying between them.